The entry below gives a single TCR beta chain sequence along with its context. Trimming left V 0 bases short and J 5 bases short, with 12 bases between. The CDR3 contains 15 residues. The germline gives CDR1 SGDLS, CDR2 YYNGEE. The table came from immunoSEQ multiplex PCR; TCRdb's copy has only in-frame clones and leaves some out. Found here are about 32,000 clones, around 87% of them singletons; the top ten hold roughly 30%. These data belong to a study of OX40 agonist ivuxolimab in advanced cancers. This chain joins TRBV9 and TRBJ2-1; possible D gene TRBD1, 5 bases. The sample in question was CD4+ or CD8+ T cells sorted from blood, obtained in a trial of the OX40 agonist ivuxolimab. This clonotype was sampled from an adult with an advanced solid tumor such as melanoma, head and neck, liver or kidney cancer. The CDR3 region is CASSVDGHLDNEQFF. The CDR3 DNA is TGTGCCAGCAGCGTAGATGGACACCTCGACAATGAGCAGTTCTTC.